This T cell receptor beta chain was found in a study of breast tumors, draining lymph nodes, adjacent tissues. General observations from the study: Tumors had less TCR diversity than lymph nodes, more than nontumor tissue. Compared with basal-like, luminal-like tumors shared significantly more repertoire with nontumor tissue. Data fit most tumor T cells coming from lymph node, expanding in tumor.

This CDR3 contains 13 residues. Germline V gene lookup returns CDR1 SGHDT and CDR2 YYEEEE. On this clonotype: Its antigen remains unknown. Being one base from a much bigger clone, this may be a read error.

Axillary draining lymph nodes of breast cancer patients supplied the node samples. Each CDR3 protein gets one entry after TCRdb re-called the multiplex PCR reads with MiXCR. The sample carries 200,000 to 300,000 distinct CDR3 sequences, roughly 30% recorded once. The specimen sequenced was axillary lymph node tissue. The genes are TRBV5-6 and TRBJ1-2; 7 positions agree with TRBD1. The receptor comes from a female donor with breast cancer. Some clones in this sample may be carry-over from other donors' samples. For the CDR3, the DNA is TGTGCCAGCAGCGGGGGACAGAACTATGGCTACGCCTTC. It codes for CASSGGQNYGYAF. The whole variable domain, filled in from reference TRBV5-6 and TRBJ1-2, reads DAGVTQSPTHLIKTRGQQVTLRCSPKSGHDTVSWYQQALGQGPQFIFQYYEEEERQRGNFPDRFSGHQFPNYSSELNVNALLLGDSALYLCASSGGQNYGYAFGSGTRLTVV.